This TCR beta chain is drawn from a study of blood T cell repertoires in COVID-19. Study details: Sites in the United States, Italy and Spain provided acute and convalescent COVID-19 samples. Sources were T cells, B-cell-depleted T cells, or PBMCs; the material itself was cDNA or gDNA.

CDR1 and CDR2 from the germline V gene are MNHNY and SVGAGI (reference sequence). CDR3 size: 14 residues. Losses at the gene ends were 4 bases for V and 7 bases for J; bases not matched to a gene: 8. Authors' methods: Counts of nucleated cells, estimated from reference gene primer amplification, were obtained. Using immunoSEQ multiplex PCR, the repertoire was profiled, and TCRdb retains in-frame clones only, with some absent. The V and J calls and clone size are taken from that table; D and trimming were inferred from the DNA. The table lists 220,000 or so clones, around three quarters of them singletons.

What was sequenced was peripheral blood. V and J are TRBV6-6 and TRBJ1-1, with TRBD1 matching 8 bases. The receptor was isolated from a woman between 70 and 85 years old with acute or convalescent COVID-19. CDR3 loop: CASSSLDRDGEAFF. CDR3 DNA: TGTGCCAGCAGTTCCTTGGACAGGGACGGTGAAGCTTTCTTT.